This TCR beta chain is from a study of control samples from healthy donors and cancer patients. Sequenced by immunoSEQ multiplex PCR; TCRdb stores in-frame clones only, minus some. The sample consists of 65,000 to 100,000 clones, 91% of them appearing once. CDR1 MNHNY and CDR2 SVGAGI come from the germline V gene (reference sequence). Trimming left V 5 bases short and J 8 bases short, with 15 bases between. The CDR3 is 13 residues long. The chain uses TRBV6-6 and TRBJ1-2; the D is unclear. Sequenced sample: blood. The TCR originated in a man aged 45 to 65 in good health. The CDR3 loop reads CASSPTRGKGYTF. The DNA for the CDR3 is TGTGCCAGCAGTCCCACAAGAGGCAAAGGCTACACCTTC.